This T cell receptor beta chain was captured by sequencing in a study of T cell repertoires in cytomegalovirus infection. Study-wide background: CMV epitopes, recently identified HLA-C-restricted and well-studied HLA-B-restricted, were used. CMV infection and matching HLA type were both indicated by public TCR beta signatures. Study results and limitations: Dominant in the ex vivo response were TCR beta clonotypes restricted by HLA-C and specific for CMV. Accumulated public TCR beta family frequency recognized individuals carrying CMV together with the relevant HLA.

TCRdb used MiXCR to reprocess the reads, holding one entry per CDR3 protein. The sample carries some 560,000 distinct CDR3 sequences, over 35% recorded once. Points on this clonotype: The antigen is undetermined.

CDR1 and CDR2 from the germline V gene are SGHVS and FNYEAQ. The CDR3 covers 16 residues. The V segment lost 3 bases and the J segment 1 base; nucleotides outside the gene matches: 4. This receptor was identified in a human donor in good health (CMV status not recorded). Some clones in this sample may be carry-over from other donors' samples. The chain is built from TRBV7-6 and TRBJ2-1; TRBD2 matches 9 bases. Here the sequenced sample was cultured PBMCs, taken from culture after CMV antigen stimulation. The CDR3 DNA reads TGTGCCAGCAGCTTTAGCGGGGGCGAATCCTACAATGAGCAGTTCTTC. The encoded protein is CASSFSGGESYNEQFF.